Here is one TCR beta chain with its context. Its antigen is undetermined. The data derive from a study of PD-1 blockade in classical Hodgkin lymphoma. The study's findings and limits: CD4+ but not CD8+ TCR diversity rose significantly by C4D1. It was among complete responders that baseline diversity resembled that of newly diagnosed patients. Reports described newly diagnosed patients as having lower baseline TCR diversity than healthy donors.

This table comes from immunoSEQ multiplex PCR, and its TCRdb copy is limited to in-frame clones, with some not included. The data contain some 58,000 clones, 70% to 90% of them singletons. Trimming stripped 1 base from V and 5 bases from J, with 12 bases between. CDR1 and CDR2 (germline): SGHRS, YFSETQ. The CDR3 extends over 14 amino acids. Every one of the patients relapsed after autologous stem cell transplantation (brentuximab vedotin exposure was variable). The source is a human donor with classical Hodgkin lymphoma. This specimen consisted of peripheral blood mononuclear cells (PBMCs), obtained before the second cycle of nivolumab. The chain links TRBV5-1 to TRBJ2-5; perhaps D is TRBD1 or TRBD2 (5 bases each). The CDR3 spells CASSLMGDRETQYF. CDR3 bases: TGCGCCAGCAGCTTGATGGGGGATCGGGAGACCCAGTACTTC.